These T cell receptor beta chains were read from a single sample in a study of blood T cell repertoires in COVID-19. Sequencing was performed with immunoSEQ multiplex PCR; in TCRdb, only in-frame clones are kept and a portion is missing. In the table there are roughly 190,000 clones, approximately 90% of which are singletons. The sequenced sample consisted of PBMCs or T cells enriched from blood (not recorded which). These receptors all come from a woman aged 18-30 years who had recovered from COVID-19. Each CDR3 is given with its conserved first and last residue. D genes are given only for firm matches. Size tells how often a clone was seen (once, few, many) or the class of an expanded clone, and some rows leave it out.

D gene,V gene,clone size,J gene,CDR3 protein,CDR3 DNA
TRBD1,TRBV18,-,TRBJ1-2,CASSPSTGGEGGYTF,TGTGCCAGCTCACCTTCGACAGGGGGAGAGGGTGGCTACACCTTC
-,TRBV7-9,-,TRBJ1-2,CASTLKGVWGDYGYTF,TGTGCCAGCACCCTCAAAGGGGTATGGGGGGACTATGGCTACACCTTC
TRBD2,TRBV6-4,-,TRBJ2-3,CASSAGTSETDTQYF,TGTGCCAGCAGCGCCGGGACTAGTGAGACAGATACGCAGTATTTT
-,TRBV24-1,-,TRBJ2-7,CATSDATGEDSYEQYF,TGTGCCACCAGTGACGCCACAGGGGAGGACTCCTACGAGCAGTACTTC
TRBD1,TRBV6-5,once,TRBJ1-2,CASSHQGAGGYTF,TGTGCCAGCAGTCACCAGGGGGCGGGTGGCTACACCTTC
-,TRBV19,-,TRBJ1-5,CASSRGGNQPQHF,TGTGCCAGTAGCCGCGGGGGCAATCAGCCCCAGCATTTT
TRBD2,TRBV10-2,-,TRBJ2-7,CASSASGRAGYEQYF,TGCGCCAGCAGTGCCAGCGGGAGGGCCGGGTACGAGCAGTACTTC
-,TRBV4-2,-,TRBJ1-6,CASSTPRQGTLHF,TGTGCCAGCAGCACCCCTCGGCAGGGGACCCTCCACTTT
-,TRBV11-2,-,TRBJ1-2,CASSLGGLYGYTF,TGTGCCAGCAGCTTAGGCGGGCTCTACGGCTACACCTTC
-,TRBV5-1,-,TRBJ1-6,CASSETEGTGSPLHF,TGCGCCAGCAGCGAGACTGAGGGCACGGGTTCACCCCTCCACTTT
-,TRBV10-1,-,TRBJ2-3,CAARERGTDTQYF,TGCGCCGCCAGAGAGCGCGGCACAGATACGCAGTATTTT
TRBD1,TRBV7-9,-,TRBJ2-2,CASSSGGFSGELFF,TGTGCCAGCAGCTCAGGGGGTTTTAGCGGGGAGCTGTTTTTT
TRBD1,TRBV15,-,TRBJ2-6,CATSPQWGQGVPGANVLTF,TGTGCCACCAGCCCCCAGTGGGGACAGGGCGTACCTGGGGCCAACGTCCTGACTTTC
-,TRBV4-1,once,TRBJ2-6,CASSQVPGSGANVLTF,TGCGCCAGCAGCCAAGTCCCCGGCTCTGGGGCCAACGTCCTGACTTTC
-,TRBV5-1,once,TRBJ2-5,CASSPSRGAETQYF,TGCGCCAGCAGCCCGTCGCGGGGAGCGGAGACCCAGTACTTC
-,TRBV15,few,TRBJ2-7,CATSRDRAQAYEQYF,TGTGCCACCAGCAGAGACAGGGCGCAGGCCTACGAGCAGTACTTC
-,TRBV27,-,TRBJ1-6,CASRLPGYSPLHF,TGTGCCAGCAGGTTGCCAGGGTATTCACCCCTCCACTTT
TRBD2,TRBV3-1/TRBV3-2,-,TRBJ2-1,CASSPSGRFHNEQFF,TGTGCCAGCAGCCCGAGCGGGAGGTTCCACAATGAGCAGTTCTTC
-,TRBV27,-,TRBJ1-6,CASRRGGEGFMYNSPLHF,TGTGCCAGCCGGAGGGGAGGGGAAGGTTTTATGTATAATTCACCCCTCCACTTT
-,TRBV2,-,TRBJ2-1,CASGVGLRSYNEQFF,TGTGCCAGCGGGGTGGGACTGCGCTCCTACAATGAGCAGTTCTTC
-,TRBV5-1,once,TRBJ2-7,CASSLRGSYEQYF,TGCGCCAGCAGCCTCAGGGGCTCCTACGAGCAGTACTTC
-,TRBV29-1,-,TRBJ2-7,CSVVGGPSSAYEQYF,TGCAGCGTTGTAGGAGGACCATCCTCAGCCTACGAGCAGTACTTC
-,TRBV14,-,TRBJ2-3,CASSQDIRDTQYF,TGTGCCAGCAGCCAAGATATCAGGGATACGCAGTATTTT
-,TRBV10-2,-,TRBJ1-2,CASSEAGIYGYTF,TGCGCCAGCAGTGAAGCAGGGATCTATGGCTACACCTTC
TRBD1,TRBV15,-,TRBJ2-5,CATSRDRTDRGREVTQYF,TGTGCCACCAGCAGGGACCGAACGGACAGGGGGCGCGAGGTGACCCAGTACTTC
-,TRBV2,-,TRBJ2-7,CASTAGYEQYF,TGTGCCAGCACGGCGGGCTACGAGCAGTACTTC
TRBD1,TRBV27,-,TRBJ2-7,CASSLGQGTENEQYF,TGTGCCAGCAGTTTGGGACAGGGGACGGAAAACGAGCAGTACTTC
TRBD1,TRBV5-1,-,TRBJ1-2,CASSEGQPLANYGYTF,TGCGCCAGCAGCGAGGGACAGCCGCTAGCTAACTATGGCTACACCTTC
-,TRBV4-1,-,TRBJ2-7,CASSQARAPTAYEQYF,TGCGCCAGCAGCCAAGCAAGAGCCCCGACAGCTTACGAGCAGTACTTC
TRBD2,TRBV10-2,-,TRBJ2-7,CASKLGLAGGEQYF,TGCGCCAGCAAACTGGGACTAGCGGGAGGCGAGCAGTACTTC
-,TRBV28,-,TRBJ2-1,CASRVRGGVVSNEQFF,TGTGCCAGCAGGGTGCGTGGGGGCGTGGTATCCAATGAGCAGTTCTTC
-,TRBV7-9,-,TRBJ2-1,CASSRSGTSSYNEQFF,TGTGCCAGCAGCAGAAGCGGGACAAGCTCCTACAATGAGCAGTTCTTC
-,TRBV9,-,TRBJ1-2,CASTSRGNYGYTF,TGTGCCAGCACCTCCAGGGGTAACTATGGCTACACCTTC
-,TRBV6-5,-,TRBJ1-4,CASSRAGTPGEKLFF,TGTGCCAGCAGCAGGGCGGGGACGCCGGGCGAAAAACTGTTTTTT
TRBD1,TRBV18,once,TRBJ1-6,CASSPDGQGENSPLHF,TGTGCCAGCTCACCTGATGGACAGGGCGAAAATTCACCCCTCCACTTT
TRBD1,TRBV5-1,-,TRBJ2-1,CASTGTGSVNNEQFF,TGCGCCAGCACCGGGACAGGGAGCGTCAACAATGAGCAGTTCTTC
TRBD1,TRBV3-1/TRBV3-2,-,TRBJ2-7,CASSQESGTGYSEQYF,TGTGCCAGCAGCCAAGAGTCGGGGACAGGGTATTCCGAGCAGTACTTC
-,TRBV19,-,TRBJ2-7,CASRQGSDFDEQYF,TGTGCCAGTAGACAGGGTTCGGACTTCGACGAGCAGTACTTC
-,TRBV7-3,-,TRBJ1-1,CASSLTPVNTEAFF,TGTGCCAGCAGCCTGACACCCGTGAACACTGAAGCTTTCTTT
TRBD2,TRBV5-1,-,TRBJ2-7,CASSSRGGSAYEQYF,TGCGCCAGCAGCTCCCGGGGAGGGAGCGCCTACGAGCAGTACTTC
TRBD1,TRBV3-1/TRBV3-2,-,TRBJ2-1,CASSRQGVNEQFF,TGTGCCAGCTCTCGACAGGGGGTCAATGAGCAGTTCTTC
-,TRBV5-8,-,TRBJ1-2,CASSGWEGYTF,TGTGCCAGCAGCGGGTGGGAGGGCTACACCTTC
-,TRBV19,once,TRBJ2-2,CASRGQANTGELFF,TGTGCCAGCAGAGGACAAGCGAACACCGGGGAGCTGTTTTTT
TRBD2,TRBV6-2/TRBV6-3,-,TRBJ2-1,CASSYSMVAGLNEQFF,TGTGCCAGCAGTTACTCGATGGTAGCGGGTCTCAATGAGCAGTTCTTC
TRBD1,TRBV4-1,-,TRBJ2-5,CASSPPGQGAQVNF,TGCGCCAGCAGCCCACCGGGACAGGGGGCGCAAGTTAACTTC
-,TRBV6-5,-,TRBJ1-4,CASSPGPEAPQLFF,TGTGCCAGCAGTCCCGGTCCTGAAGCACCTCAACTGTTTTTT
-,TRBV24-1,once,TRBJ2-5,CATSDFRGIETQYF,TGTGCCACCAGTGATTTTCGGGGGATCGAGACCCAGTACTTC
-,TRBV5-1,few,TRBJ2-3,CASSFDYNTDTQYF,TGCGCCAGCAGCTTTGACTACAACACAGATACGCAGTATTTT
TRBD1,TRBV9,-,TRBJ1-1,CASSHRDRGKTEAFF,TGTGCCAGCAGCCACCGGGACAGGGGGAAAACTGAAGCTTTCTTT
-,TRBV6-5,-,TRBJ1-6,CASSSPGDSYNSPLHF,TGTGCCAGCAGTTCCCCAGGGGACTCCTATAATTCACCCCTCCACTTT
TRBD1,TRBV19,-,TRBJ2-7,CASRTTDRGNPYEQYF,TGTGCCAGTAGAACTACTGACAGGGGAAATCCCTACGAGCAGTACTTC
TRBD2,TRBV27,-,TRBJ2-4,CASSLGRGGPVQYF,TGTGCCAGCAGTTTGGGGCGGGGAGGGCCCGTTCAGTACTTC
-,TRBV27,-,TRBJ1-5,CASSLKGAGRPQHF,TGTGCCAGCAGTTTAAAAGGGGCCGGGAGGCCCCAGCATTTT
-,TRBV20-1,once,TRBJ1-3,CSARDRNTIYF,TGCAGTGCTAGAGACAGAAACACCATATATTTT
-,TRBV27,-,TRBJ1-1,CASTFRVGGNTEAFF,TGTGCCAGCACTTTCAGGGTAGGCGGAAATACTGAAGCTTTCTTT
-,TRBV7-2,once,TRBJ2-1,CASSHEGGIYEQFF,TGTGCCAGCAGCCATGAGGGGGGGATCTATGAGCAGTTCTTC
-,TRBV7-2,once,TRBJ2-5,CASSSSEVSGGETQYF,TGTGCCAGCAGCTCGTCGGAAGTCTCCGGAGGTGAGACCCAGTACTTC
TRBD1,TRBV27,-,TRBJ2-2,CASKPTGGTGELFF,TGTGCCAGCAAACCTACAGGGGGTACCGGGGAGCTGTTTTTT